This TCR beta chain was captured by sequencing in a study of lymphopenia after photon versus proton radiotherapy. Findings of the study overall: Relative stability marked proton patients; photon patients lost diversity and naive cells. Survival link was tested only in deceased patients; proton benefit remains a possibility. After the lymphocyte nadir, photon-treated repertoires showed oligoclonal expansion, especially of CD8+ Temra cells.

A note on this clone: Its antigen is not identified.

TCRdb keeps only in-frame clones here, not all; method: immunoSEQ multiplex PCR. Of about 12,000 clones in the sample, roughly 90% are singletons; the top ten hold 3.3%. The sample in question was peripheral blood, obtained from a patient treated with proton-based radiotherapy. The sequence derives from a man in his 60s with pancreatic cancer.

The CDR3 region is CASTIGGSNQPQHF. DNA for the CDR3: TGTGCCAGTACCATCGGGGGGAGCAATCAGCCCCAGCATTTT. The chain is built from TRBV19 and TRBJ1-5, with D possibly being TRBD1 (5 bases). V was pared by 7 bases and J by 1 base, with 11 bases between. The CDR3 spans 14 residues. Germline lookup yields CDR1 LNHDA and CDR2 SQIVND (reference sequence).